The 5 T cell receptor beta chains in this list originate from one sample, sequenced in a study of naive CD8 T cells in extremely preterm neonates listed by TCRdb under 2017. Libraries were made using the immunoSEQ multiplex PCR assay. TCRdb retrieved this table from immuneACCESS and kept in-frame rearrangements only. Not all clones are present; in checked studies, unresolved V genes account for under half, and no reason is known for the remainder. Counted in this sample were 7,000 to 7,500 clones; 95% to 98% of them appeared once. The ten largest make up 0.25% to 0.35% of the sample. Sequencing input: naive CD8+ T cells from blood. The source is a human donor in good health.

V is TRBV19 and J is TRBJ2-1; 8 bases map to TRBD1. The junction had 13 bases not matched to a gene; V was cut back by 9 bases and J by 3 bases. The CDR3 loop spans 16 amino acids. Germline V lookup: CDR1 LNHDA, CDR2 SQIVND (reference sequence). The CDR3 sequence is CASLPSPGQVYNEQFF. CDR3 DNA: TGTGCCAGCCTTCCCTCACCGGGACAGGTCTACAATGAGCAGTTCTTC.

J is TRBJ2-2 and V is TRBV28, with 9 bases identical to TRBD2. The CDR3 runs 15 residues. The junction had 4 bases not matched to a gene; V was cut back by 6 bases and J by 2 bases. Germline values: CDR1 MDHEN, CDR2 SYDVKM. As DNA, the CDR3 is TGTGCCAGCAGGGGACTAGCCGTTAACACCGGGGAGCTGTTTTTT. It yields the protein CASRGLAVNTGELFF.

The chain carries TRBV29-1 and TRBJ2-7; 12 bases are shared with TRBD2. This CDR3 is built from 15 residues. Losses at the gene ends were 6 bases for V and 0 bases for J; bases not matched to a gene: 6. Germline CDR1 reads SQVTM; CDR2 reads ANQGSEA. The CDR3 spells CSVHGTSGPSYEQYF. CDR3 DNA sequence: TGCAGCGTGCACGGGACTAGCGGGCCCTCCTACGAGCAGTACTTC.

The chain links TRBV19 to TRBJ1-2, with a weak D call TRBD1 (5 bases). Germline CDR1 and CDR2: LNHDA and SQIVND (reference sequence). The V gene lost 5 bases and the J gene lost 8 bases, with 21 bases spanning the gap. This CDR3 is 15 amino acids long. The CDR3 is CASSPTQVSKGGYTF. The CDR3 DNA is TGTGCCAGTAGTCCAACACAGGTTTCAAAGGGGGGCTACACCTTC.

The chain uses TRBV5-1 and TRBJ1-2, with no clear D. The CDR3 extends over 13 amino acids. Germline V gene sequence: CDR1 SGHRS, CDR2 YFSETQ. V was pared by 2 bases and J by 2 bases, with 7 bases between. The CDR3, as DNA: TGCGCCAGCAGCTTAAGCCAAAACTATGGCTACACCTTC. Encoded protein: CASSLSQNYGYTF.